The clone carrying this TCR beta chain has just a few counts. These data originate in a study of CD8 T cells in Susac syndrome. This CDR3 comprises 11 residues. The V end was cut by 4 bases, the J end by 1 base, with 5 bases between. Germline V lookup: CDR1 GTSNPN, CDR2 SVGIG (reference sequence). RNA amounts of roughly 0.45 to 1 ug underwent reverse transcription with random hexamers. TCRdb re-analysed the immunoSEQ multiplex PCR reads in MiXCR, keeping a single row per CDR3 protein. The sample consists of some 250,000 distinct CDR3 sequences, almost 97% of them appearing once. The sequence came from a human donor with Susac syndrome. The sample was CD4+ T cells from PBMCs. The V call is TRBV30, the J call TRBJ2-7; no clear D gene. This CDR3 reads CAWTRSYEQYF. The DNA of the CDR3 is TGTGCCTGGACAAGGTCCTACGAGCAGTACTTC. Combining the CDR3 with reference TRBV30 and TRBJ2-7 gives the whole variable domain SQTIHQWPATLVQPVGSPLSLECTVEGTSNPNLYWYRQAAGRGLQLLFYSVGIGQISSEVPQNLSASRPQDRQFILSSKKLLLSDSGFYLCAWTRSYEQYFGPGTRLTVT.